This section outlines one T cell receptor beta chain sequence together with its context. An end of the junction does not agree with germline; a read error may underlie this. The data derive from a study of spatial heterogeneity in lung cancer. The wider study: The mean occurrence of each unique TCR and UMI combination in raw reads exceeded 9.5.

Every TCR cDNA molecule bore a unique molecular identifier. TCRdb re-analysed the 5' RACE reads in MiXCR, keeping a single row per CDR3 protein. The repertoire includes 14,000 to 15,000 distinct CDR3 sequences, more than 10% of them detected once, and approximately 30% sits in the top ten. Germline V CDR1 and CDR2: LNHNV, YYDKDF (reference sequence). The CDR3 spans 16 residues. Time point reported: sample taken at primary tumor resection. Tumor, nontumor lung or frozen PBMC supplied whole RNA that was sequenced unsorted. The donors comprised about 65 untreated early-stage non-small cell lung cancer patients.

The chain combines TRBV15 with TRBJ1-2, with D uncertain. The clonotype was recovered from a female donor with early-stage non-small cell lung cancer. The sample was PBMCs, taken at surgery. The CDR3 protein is CVTSRDKVGVNYGYTF. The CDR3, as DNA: TGTGTCACCAGCAGAGATAAGGTCGGAGTTAACTATGGCTACACCTTC.